The entry that follows covers one TCR beta chain sequence. The antigen it binds to is not known. No quality values exist for individual bases; no much larger clone is one base distant. The sample belongs to a study of long-term antiretroviral therapy in people with HIV (dated by TCRdb to about 2022). For the wider study: Collection of the earliest samples took place about a decade ahead of the 2015 WHO recommendation for immediate ART, at a time when ART was typically delayed until CD4 counts fell. A retrospective serial study tested whether ART initiation and durable HIV suppression were associated with changes in peripheral blood TRB repertoire composition and diversity. From some 27 adults with confirmed HIV infection, the cohort provided approximately 210 cryopreserved PBMC samples, gathered serially across a mean of approximately six years (range 1-12). Among the 25 to 30 participants with HIV, around 10 were female. No cross-contamination during QIAcube processing turned up in test extractions that ran a monoclonal T-cell line alongside 33 polyclonal samples.

Sequencing of the TRB variable region was done with the immunoSEQ hsTCRB v3.0 assay at survey level resolution. The targeted TRB sequencing depth was roughly 35,000-50,000 T-cell genomes per sample. Pooled TRB libraries were sequenced on an Illumina MiSeq with a v3 150-cycle kit. The published analysis was carried out like this. Repertoire analysis ran in R within a reproducible Nextflow workflow covering QC, data transformation and analysis. LymphoSeq2, an R package for AIRR-Seq data exploration, was used to implement custom analyses. Several samples that produced fewer than 5000 total TRB sequences were removed, so approximately 190 HIV repertoires were analyzed. Among the 180 to 200 HIV repertoires that were kept, 59 were collected before ART initiation and about 130 were collected after ART initiation. Each repertoire was downsampled to 5000 TRB nucleotide sequences, and summary statistics were averaged across 100 downsampling iterations. TRB sequences were retained for analysis only if CDR3 regions of at least seven amino acids were present. Diversity was assessed using a clonality score derived from Shannon entropy and using the Gini coefficient. In repertoire networks, the top 5000 CDR3 amino acid sequences were linked whenever an edit distance of one separated two sequences. For TRB CDR3 amino acid sequences, antigen specificity groups and MHC restriction were predicted with GLIPH2. CDR3 amino acid sequences were matched against VDJdb and McPAS-TCR to flag known CMV, EBV, HIV or tissue antigen associations. Pre-ART, post-ART and control groups were compared with Wilcoxon signed-rank tests and Holm-Bonferroni correction. TCRdb holds this immuneACCESS table with in-frame rearrangements only. Some clones are missing; in checked studies, unresolved V genes explain under half, and the rest has no known cause. That table furnishes V, J and clone size, whereas the DNA furnished D and trimming. In this sample the table shows about 22,000 clones, around 80% of which occur a single time. The ten largest clones take up roughly a tenth of the sample.

Participants were included only if at least one PBMC sample before ART initiation and at least two post-ART samples were available. All participants with HIV were treated in the United States of America. Before DNA extraction, cryopreserved samples of about 0.9-11 million PBMC were thawed and washed. At the time of the earliest PBMC sample for each participant with HIV, ages ranged from roughly 20 to 54 years. PBMC samples were contributed by each participant from 1-4 timepoints before ART initiation and 2-8 timepoints after ART initiation, with a median of 7 samples. Serial HIV viral load, CD4+ T-cell count, ART history and demographic data were obtained for every participant. Genomic DNA was extracted from unsorted PBMC with a Qiagen kit on a QIAcube, with processing performed in batches of 12 samples. Paper-wide results and their limitations: The samples were dated from the mid-2000s to the late 2010s, and the ART regimens that were used may be less effective than current ART regimens. HIV repertoires had narrower CDR3 length ranges than controls, and the network structure suggested an antigen-experienced repertoire that shifted only slightly toward naive after ART. Expanded TRB clones identified before ART initiation dominated the repertoire at all time points, although this dominance fluctuated and declined in many PLHIV after ART. Because cell numbers in pre-ART samples were limited, unsorted PBMC were profiled instead of sorted CD4+ and CD8+ T cells. Since PBMC availability was limited, sequencing covered only the TCR beta chain, with no alpha chain pairing. Inferences about post-ART repertoire changes were limited because no data were available on ART adherence, viral resistance or therapy changes. Starting ART was linked to a significant rise in TRB diversity, yet even with long-term ART the diversity remained significantly lower than in transplant donor controls.

The CDR3, cysteine through phenylalanine, is 14 amino acids long. The DNA shown is the 42-base CDR3, in frame from base 1. Via the germline V gene (reference sequence), CDR1 is LNHDA and CDR2 SQIVND. V has 3 bases trimmed and J has 3 bases trimmed; junction bases matching no gene number 1. The rearranged chain carries TRBV19 and TRBJ2-1, with 8 bases aligning to TRBD2. The specimen comprised unsorted PBMCs, sampled 4.1 years after starting antiretroviral therapy. The sequence derives from a woman aged 40 to 49 with HIV. The CDR3 protein: CASSIRGGYNEQFF. The bases are TGTGCCAGTAGTATCCGGGGGGGCTACAATGAGCAGTTCTTC.